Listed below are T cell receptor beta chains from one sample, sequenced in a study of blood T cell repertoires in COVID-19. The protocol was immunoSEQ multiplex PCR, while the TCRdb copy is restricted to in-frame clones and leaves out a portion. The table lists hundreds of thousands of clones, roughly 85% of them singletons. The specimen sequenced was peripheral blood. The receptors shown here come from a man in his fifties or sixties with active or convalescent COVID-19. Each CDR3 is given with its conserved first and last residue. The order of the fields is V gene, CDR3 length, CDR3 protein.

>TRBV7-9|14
CASSSWGGNEKLFF
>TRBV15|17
CATSRDDWTGGNEKLFF
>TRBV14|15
CASSLTPTSVTEQFF
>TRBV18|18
CASSPSPGQGLPNTEAFF
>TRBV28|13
CASSPGQGYGYTF
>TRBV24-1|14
CATAPGGGNQPQHF
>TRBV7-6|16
CASSPQPGLATGELFF
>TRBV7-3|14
CASSLSGAGDTQYF
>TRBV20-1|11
CSANREETQYF
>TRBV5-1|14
CASSPQGSGNTIYF
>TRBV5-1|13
CASSPLTEETQYF
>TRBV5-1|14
CASSLETSRVEQFF
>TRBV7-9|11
CASSLGEEQYF
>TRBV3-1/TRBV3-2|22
CASSQDGGFGTSGTPLNYEQYF
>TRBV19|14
CASSSRAGPYGYTF
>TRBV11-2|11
CASSSGVGAFF
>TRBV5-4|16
CASSPPPREYNYGYTF
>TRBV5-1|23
CASSFLPRGGLATLDISSYEQYF
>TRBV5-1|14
CASSGGGSTDTQYF
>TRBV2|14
CASSIGRVGAEAFF
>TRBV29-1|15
CSVAFSGTRGAEQYF
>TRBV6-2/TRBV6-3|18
CASSYSGQGSSGANVLTF
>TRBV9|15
CASSVGEGTTYEQYF
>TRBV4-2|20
CASSQDRFSLAGGRPDTQYF
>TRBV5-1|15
CASSSLAGGPNEQFF
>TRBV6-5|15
CASSRTSRVYNEQFF
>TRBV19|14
CAPPVAGELDTQYF
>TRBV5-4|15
CASSPGDRVDTEAFF
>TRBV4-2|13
CASSPSSGDEQFF
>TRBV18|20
CASSHRTTKAVTGSFNEQFF
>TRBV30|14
CAWRRGRLNTEAFF
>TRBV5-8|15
CASSLRGSEDYEQYF
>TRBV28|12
CASSSFAGQAFF
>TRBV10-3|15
CAISEFQGGPYGYTF
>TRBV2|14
CASKETSGGNEQFF
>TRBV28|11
CASRLYETQYF
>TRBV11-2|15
CASSLVQGAWDEQFF
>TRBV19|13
CASSAQGARGYTF
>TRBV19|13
CASSRNSGGTQYF
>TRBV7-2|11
CATTSTDTQYF
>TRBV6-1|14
CASSERGGANVLTF
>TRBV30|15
CAWSFGGIASGELFF
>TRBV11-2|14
CASSFDRGGNEQFF
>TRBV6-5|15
CASSRTGTDTYEQYF
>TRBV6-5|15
CASKQTPQGDGELFF
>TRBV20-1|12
CSASGTGDEAFF
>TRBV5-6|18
CASSSSQGAGTANTEAFF
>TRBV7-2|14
CASSPYIGAYEQYF
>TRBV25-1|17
CASSSPEGGAGEEKLFF
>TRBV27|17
CASSSVPALFSYNEQFF
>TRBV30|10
CAWSAAEAFF
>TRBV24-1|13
CATSDGTVDEQFF
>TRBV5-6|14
CASSQIGRGNIQYF
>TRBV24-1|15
CATSQTGLAGETQYF
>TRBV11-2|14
CASSLRTGGDEQYF
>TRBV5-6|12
CASSLTDYGYTF
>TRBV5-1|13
CASSSKAGETQYF
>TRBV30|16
CAWSVLDFRNTYEQYF
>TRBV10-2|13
CASSDWGGAEQYF
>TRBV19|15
CASSPDGTGDEKLFF